One TCR beta chain is described in this entry. Its antigen is unidentified. V lost 4 bases, J lost 5 bases, and 6 bases stayed unmatched. The CDR3 totals 14 residues. Germline-derived CDR1 and CDR2 are KGHSH and LQKENI. A TCRbeta library incorporating unique molecular identifiers was prepared. In TCRdb, the PCR reads were re-called with MiXCR into one record per CDR3 protein. The sample includes about 830,000 distinct CDR3 sequences, 16% of them seen just once. The source of the sample is a study of T-cell reconstitution after alpha-beta-depleted transplantation in children. Whole-study results and caveats: About two months after transplant, alpha-beta T cells reportedly came from several hundred expanded graft clones. At one year after transplant, newly produced T cells mostly accounted for T-cell counts and diversity. Surviving recipient cells, namely T cells and thymic progenitors, were the source of high day-60 TCRbeta diversity in some patients.

The V gene is TRBV18, the J gene TRBJ1-1; 8 bases are a match to TRBD1. This TCR came from a male patient under 18 who had a stem cell transplant for acute lymphoblastic leukemia, so the T cells may come from the graft donor. This specimen consisted of PBMCs, mostly from graft donor cells, obtained 360 days after TCRalphabeta/CD19-depleted stem cell transplant. The DNA for the CDR3 is TGTGCCAGCTCACTTCTGGACAGGGAAACTGAAGCTTTCTTT. Amino acids: CASSLLDRETEAFF.